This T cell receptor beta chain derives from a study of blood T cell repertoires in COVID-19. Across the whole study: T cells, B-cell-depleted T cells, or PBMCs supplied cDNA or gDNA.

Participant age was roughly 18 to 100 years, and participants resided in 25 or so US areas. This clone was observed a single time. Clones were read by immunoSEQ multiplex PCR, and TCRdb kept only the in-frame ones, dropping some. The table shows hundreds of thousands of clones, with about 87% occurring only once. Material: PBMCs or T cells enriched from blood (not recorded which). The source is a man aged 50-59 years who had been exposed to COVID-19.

The CDR3 is CASSHEQGQPQHF. The CDR3 DNA is TGCGCCAGCAGCCATGAACAGGGCCAGCCCCAGCATTTT. V and J are TRBV4-1 and TRBJ1-5, with D perhaps matching TRBD1 (6 bases). The CDR3 consists of 13 residues. The V gene's germline CDR1 is MGHRA and CDR2 YSYEKL. V lost 3 bases and J lost 7, with 10 bases in between.